This T cell receptor (beta chain) was sequenced during a study of regulatory T cells in long-lasting Graves disease. CDR3 regions were amplified by Arm-PCR using iRepertoire HTBI primers to build TCR beta libraries. Original data processing: Samples collectively showed 62 TRBV and 14 TRBJ segments. MiXCR, run by TCRdb on the multiplex PCR reads, gives a single entry per CDR3 protein. Clone size and V and J calls follow TCRdb, not the original study. Among 550,000 or so distinct CDR3 sequences listed, 12% were seen once. Study-level points and caveats: New patients shared fewer public clonotypes (roughly 1,000) than persistent patients did (2,741). Persistent Graves' cases showed lower TCR diversity than newly diagnosed cases.

With regard to this clonotype: Its specificity is not known.

Germline V gene lookup returns CDR1 MDHEN and CDR2 SYDVKM. This CDR3 is built from 13 residues. Trimming pared 7 bases from V and 6 bases from J, leaving 15 bases between. Sample time point: newly diagnosed GD, antithyroid drugs for less than 3 months. Generation of the TCR library employed RNA extracted from PBMCs. These data are also associated with another study on T cells in Graves' hyperthyroidism and ophthalmopathy.

The specimen was peripheral blood mononuclear cells (PBMCs), collected at new diagnosis, from a patient treated with antithyroid drugs. This TCR was recovered from a young woman with Graves disease. The rearrangement uses TRBV28 and TRBJ1-1; the D gene is possibly TRBD1 (6 bases). CDR3 nucleotide sequence: TGTGCCAGCATGGTAAGGGGGGGCCCTGAAGCTTTCTTT. This codes for CASMVRGGPEAFF.